These T cell receptor beta chains were read from a single sample in a study of CD8 T cells in Susac syndrome. TCRdb redid the calling of the immunoSEQ multiplex PCR reads with MiXCR, one entry per CDR3 protein. Counted here are some 260,000 distinct CDR3 sequences, around 93% occurring once; the ten biggest clones make up roughly 0.072%. The sample consisted of CD4+ T cells from PBMCs. The origin of the receptors is a human donor with multiple sclerosis. Each CDR3 is given without its conserved first and last residue. Size is omitted from some rows. Given values are once, few, many or a class for expanded clones.

TRBV5-1 | . | ASSLGTGVTEAF
TRBV3-1 | . | ASSPRGRTEKLF
TRBV6-1 | . | ASKGVTGARQPQH
TRBV7-9 | . | ASSFAPLAGDTGELF
TRBV5-1 | . | ASSLEPRGETQY
TRBV7-2 | . | ASSLGPGQGTETQY
TRBV11-1 | . | ASSPMDLYNEQF
TRBV24-1 | . | ATNHGGTGYNEQF
TRBV5-4 | . | ASSPAGPRNIQY
TRBV3-1 | . | ASSLSGVKETQY
TRBV28 | . | ASSPPGQVYNEQF
TRBV5-8 | . | ASTPLRPNYGYT
TRBV30 | . | AWTHIQNSGNTIY
TRBV29-1 | . | SSMTGGSDGYT
TRBV18 | . | ASSPPGSEKLF
TRBV11-2 | . | ASRDRRGDTQY
TRBV12-5 | . | ASGLGHNTGELF
TRBV25-1 | . | ASSEWQVKDGYT
TRBV7-9 | . | ASSLAPSDTQY
TRBV20-1 | . | SASPPGRDTEAF
TRBV15 | . | ATSRVPRGHGEAF
TRBV9 | . | ASSPGTRAEQY
TRBV19 | . | ATSPRAGGGEAF
TRBV10-3 | few | ATQNDRSDTEAF
TRBV5-4 | . | ASSGGLPNNNEQF
TRBV28 | . | ASKAPPGGYT
TRBV20-1 | once | SARTSGMGEQF
TRBV6-5 | . | ASSYGSSGSQETQY
TRBV5-1 | . | ASSSGQGNSLH
TRBV11-3 | few | ASSLDRSEQF
TRBV20-1 | once | SASGAGASNYGYT
TRBV6-5 | once | ASSYVGRGETQY
TRBV12-3/TRBV12-4 | . | ASRTSGRAQTQY
TRBV6-5 | . | ASHFTGVDTEAF
TRBV6-2/TRBV6-3 | . | ASSPWTGSPLSNQPQH
TRBV9 | . | ASSVAPSLNTGELF
TRBV5-1 | once | ASTMTGGSHEQF
TRBV20-1 | . | SSGGAQQAETQY
TRBV28 | . | ASSIDWTDPNYGYT
TRBV7-2 | . | ASAPQGGGDTQY
TRBV11-1 | . | ASSLDGSWGSDTQY
TRBV2 | . | ASSETSGRTGELF
TRBV15 | . | ATGWWADSTDTQY
TRBV20-1 | . | SARDLTGRDSEQF
TRBV3-1 | . | ASSPSVRGTEAF
TRBV2 | . | ASRVTQGNTEAF
TRBV7-9 | few | ASSPRQYNEQF
TRBV18 | . | ASSAVPGEQY
TRBV7-2 | . | ASSSTGGTGNTIY
TRBV7-2 | . | ASSPEGPGETQY
TRBV7-6 | . | ASSSAGGHYGYT
TRBV20-1 | . | SAGSSGGAGNEQF
TRBV18 | . | ASSPIPGQGFTDTQY